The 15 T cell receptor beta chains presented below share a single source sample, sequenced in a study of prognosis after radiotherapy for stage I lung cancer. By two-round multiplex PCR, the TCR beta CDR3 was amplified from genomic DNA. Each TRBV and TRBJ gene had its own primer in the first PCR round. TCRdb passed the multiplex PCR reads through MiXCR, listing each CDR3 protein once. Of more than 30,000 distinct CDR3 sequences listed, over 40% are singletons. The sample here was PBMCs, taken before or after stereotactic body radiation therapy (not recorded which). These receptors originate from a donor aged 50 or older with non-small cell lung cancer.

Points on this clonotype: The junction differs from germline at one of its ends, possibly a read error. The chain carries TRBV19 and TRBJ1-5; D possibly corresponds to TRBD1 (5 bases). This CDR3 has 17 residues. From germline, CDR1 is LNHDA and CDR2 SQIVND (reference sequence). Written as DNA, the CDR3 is TGTGCCATTAGTATCCTGGCACCGGGACGGGCGAATCAGCCCCAGCATTTT. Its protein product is CAISILAPGRANQPQHF.

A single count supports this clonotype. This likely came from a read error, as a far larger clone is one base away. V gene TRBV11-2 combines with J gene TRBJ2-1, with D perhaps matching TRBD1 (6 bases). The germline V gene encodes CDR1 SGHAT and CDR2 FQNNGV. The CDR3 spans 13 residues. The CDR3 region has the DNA TGTGCCAGCAGCCGGACAGATAGCAATGAGCAGCTCTTC. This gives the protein CASSRTDSNEQLF. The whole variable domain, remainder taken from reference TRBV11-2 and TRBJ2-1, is EAGVAQSPRYKIIEKRQSVAFWCNPISGHATLYWYQQILGQGPKLLIQFQNNGVVDDSQLPKDRFSAERLKGVDSTLKIQPAKLEDSAVYLCASSRTDSNEQLFGPGTRLTVL.

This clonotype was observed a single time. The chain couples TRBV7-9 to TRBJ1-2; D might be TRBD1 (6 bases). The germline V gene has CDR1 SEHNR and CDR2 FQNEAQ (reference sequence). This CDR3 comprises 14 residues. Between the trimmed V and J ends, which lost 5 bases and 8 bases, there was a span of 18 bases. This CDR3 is CASSQDGGAGGYTF. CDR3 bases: TGTGCCAGCAGCCAAGATGGGGGGGCTGGCGGCTACACCTTC. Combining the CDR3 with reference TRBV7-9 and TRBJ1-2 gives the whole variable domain DTGVSQNPRHKITKRGQNVTFRCDPISEHNRLYWYRQTLGQGPEFLTYFQNEAQLEKSRLLSDRFSAERPKGSFSTLEIQRTEQGDSAMYLCASSQDGGAGGYTFGSGTRLTVV.

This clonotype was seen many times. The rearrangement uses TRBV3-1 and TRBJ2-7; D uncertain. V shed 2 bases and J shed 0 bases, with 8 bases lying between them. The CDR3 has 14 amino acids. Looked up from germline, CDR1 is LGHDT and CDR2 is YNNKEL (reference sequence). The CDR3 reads CASSQNPSSYEQYF. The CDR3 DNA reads TGTGCCAGCAGCCAAAACCCCAGCTCCTACGAGCAGTACTTC.

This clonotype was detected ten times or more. CDR3 sequence reads: CASSQPGDSYEQYF. Here the CDR3 DNA reads TGTGCCAGCAGCCAACCAGGAGACTCCTACGAGCAGTACTTC. This sequence joins TRBV4-2 and TRBJ2-7, with no clear D. This CDR3 is built from 14 residues. With 2 bases removed from V and 0 bases from J, the gap between germline ends came to 8 bases. Germline values: CDR1 LGHNA, CDR2 YNFKEQ.

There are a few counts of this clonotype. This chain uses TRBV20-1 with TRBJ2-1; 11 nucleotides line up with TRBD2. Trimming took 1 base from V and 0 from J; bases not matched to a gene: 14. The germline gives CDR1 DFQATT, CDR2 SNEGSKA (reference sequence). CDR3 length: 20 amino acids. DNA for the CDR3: TGCAGTGCTAGAGCTCAGACTAGCGGGAAAGGGCGCAGCTCCTACAATGAGCAGTTCTTC. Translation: CSARAQTSGKGRSSYNEQFF.

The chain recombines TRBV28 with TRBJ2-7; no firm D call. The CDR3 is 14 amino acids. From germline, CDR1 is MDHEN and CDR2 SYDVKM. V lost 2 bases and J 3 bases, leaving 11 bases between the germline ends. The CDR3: CASSLGGTDYEQYF. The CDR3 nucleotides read TGTGCCAGCAGTTTAGGCGGCACAGACTACGAGCAGTACTTC.

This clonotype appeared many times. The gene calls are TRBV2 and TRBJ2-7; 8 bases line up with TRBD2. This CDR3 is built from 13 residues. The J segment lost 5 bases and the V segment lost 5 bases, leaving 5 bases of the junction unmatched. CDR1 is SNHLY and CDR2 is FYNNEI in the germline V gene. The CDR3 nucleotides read TGTGCCAGCAGTCGACTAGCGACGAACGAGCAGTACTTC. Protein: CASSRLATNEQYF.

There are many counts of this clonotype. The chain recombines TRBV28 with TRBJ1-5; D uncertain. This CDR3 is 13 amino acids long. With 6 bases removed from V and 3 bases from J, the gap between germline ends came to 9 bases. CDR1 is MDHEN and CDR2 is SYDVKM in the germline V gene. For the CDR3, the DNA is TGTGCCAGCAGCTACGACAACAATCAGCCCCAGCATTTT. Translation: CASSYDNNQPQHF.

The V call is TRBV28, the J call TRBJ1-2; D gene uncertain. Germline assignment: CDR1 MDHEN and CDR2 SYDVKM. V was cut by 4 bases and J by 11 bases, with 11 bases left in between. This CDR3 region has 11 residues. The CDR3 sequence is CASSSRRGYTF. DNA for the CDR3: TGTGCCAGCAGTTCCCGGCGGGGATACACCTTC.

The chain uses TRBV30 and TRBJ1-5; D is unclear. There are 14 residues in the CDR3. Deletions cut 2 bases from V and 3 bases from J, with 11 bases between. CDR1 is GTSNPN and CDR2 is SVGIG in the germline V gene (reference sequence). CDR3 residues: CAWSTGSNNQPQHF. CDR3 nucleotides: TGTGCCTGGAGTACGGGGTCTAACAATCAGCCCCAGCATTTT.

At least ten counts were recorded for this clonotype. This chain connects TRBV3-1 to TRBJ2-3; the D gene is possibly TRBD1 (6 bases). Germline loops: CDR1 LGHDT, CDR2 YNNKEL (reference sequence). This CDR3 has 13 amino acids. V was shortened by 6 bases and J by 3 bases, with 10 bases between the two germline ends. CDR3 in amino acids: CASSQQGTDTQYF. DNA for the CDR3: TGTGCCAGCAGTCAACAGGGTACAGATACGCAGTATTTT.

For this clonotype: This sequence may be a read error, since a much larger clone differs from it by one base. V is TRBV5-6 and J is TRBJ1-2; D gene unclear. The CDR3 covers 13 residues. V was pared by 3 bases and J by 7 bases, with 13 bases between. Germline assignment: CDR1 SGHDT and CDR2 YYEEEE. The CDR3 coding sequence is TGTGCCAGCAGCTCCTCAGTGGGATTTGGCTACACCTTC. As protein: CASSSSVGFGYTF.

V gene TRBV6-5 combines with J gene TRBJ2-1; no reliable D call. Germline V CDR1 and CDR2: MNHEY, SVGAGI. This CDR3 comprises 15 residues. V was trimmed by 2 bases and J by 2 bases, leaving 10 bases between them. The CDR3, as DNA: TGTGCCAGCAGTTACAACCAAAACCCCTACAATGAGCAGTTCTTC. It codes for CASSYNQNPYNEQFF.

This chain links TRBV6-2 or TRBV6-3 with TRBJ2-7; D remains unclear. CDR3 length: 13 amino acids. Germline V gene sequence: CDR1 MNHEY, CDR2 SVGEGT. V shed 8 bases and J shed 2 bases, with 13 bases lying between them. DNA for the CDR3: TGTGCCAGCTTATTCAGTGGGGCCTACGAGCAGTACTTC. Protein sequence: CASLFSGAYEQYF.